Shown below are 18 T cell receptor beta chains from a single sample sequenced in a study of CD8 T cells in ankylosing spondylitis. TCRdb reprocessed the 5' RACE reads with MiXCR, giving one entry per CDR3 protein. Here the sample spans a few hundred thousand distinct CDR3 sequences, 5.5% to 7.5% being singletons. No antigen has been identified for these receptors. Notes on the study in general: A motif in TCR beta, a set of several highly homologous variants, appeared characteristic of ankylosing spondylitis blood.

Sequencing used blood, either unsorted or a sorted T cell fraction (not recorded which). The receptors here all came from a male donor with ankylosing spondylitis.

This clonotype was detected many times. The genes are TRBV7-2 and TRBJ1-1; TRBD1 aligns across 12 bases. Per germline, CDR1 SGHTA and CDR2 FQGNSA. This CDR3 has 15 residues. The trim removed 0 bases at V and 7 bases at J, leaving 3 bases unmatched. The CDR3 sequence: CASSLAGTGGVEAFF. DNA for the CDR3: TGTGCCAGCAGCTTAGCAGGGACAGGGGGCGTTGAAGCTTTCTTT.

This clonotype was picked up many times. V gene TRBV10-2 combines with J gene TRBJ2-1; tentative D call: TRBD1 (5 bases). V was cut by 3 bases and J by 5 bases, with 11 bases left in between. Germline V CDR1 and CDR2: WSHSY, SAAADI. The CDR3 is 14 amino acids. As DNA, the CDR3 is TGCGCCAGCAGTGAAAGGGGCTCTAACAATGAGCAGTTCTTC. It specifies CASSERGSNNEQFF.

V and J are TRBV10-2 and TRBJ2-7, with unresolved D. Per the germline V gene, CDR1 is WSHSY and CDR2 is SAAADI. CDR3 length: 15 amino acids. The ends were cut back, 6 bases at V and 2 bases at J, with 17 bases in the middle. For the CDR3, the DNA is TGCGCCAGCAGAACAGAGCATCTGGGCACCTACGAGCAGTACTTC. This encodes CASRTEHLGTYEQYF.

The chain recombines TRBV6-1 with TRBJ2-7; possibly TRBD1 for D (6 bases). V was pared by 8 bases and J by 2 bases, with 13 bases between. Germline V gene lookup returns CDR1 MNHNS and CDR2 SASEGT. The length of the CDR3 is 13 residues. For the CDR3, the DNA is TGTGCCAGCGAAGGGACACACCCCTACGAGCAGTACTTC. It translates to CASEGTHPYEQYF.

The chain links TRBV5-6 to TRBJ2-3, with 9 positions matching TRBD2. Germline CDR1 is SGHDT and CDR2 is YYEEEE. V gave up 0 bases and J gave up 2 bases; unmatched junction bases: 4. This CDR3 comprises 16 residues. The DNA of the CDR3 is TGTGCCAGCAGCTTGGCCCTAGCGGGGTACACAGATACGCAGTATTTT. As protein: CASSLALAGYTDTQYF.

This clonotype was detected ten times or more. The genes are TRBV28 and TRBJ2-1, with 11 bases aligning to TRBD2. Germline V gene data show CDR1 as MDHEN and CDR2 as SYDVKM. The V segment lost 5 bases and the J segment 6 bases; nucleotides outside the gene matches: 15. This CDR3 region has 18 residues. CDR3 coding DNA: TGTGCCAGCAGTGCAATTACTAGCGGGAGCTATAAAATCAATGAGCAGTTCTTC. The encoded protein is CASSAITSGSYKINEQFF. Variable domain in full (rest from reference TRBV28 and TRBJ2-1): DVKVTQSSRYLVKRTGEKVFLECVQDMDHENMFWYRQDPGLGLRLIYFSYDVKMKEKGDIPEGYSVSREKKERFSLILESASTNQTSMYLCASSAITSGSYKINEQFFGPGTRLTVL.

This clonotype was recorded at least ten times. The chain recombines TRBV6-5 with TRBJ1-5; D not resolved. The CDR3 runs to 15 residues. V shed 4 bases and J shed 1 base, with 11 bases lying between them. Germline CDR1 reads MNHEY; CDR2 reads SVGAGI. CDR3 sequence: CASSSRRASNQPQHF. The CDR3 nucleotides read TGTGCCAGCAGTTCTAGGAGGGCGAGCAATCAGCCCCAGCATTTT.

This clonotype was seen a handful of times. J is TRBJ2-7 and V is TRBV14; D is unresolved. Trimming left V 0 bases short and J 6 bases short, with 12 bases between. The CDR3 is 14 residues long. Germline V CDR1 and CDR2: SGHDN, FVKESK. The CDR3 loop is CASSQDMSVSEQYF. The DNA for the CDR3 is TGTGCCAGCAGCCAAGATATGAGCGTGAGCGAGCAGTACTTC.

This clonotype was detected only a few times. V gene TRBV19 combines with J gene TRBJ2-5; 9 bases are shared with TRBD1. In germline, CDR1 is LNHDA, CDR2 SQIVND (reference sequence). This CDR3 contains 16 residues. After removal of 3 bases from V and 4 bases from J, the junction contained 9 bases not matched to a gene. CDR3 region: CASSMGTGTGRETQYF. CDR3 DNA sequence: TGTGCCAGTAGTATGGGGACAGGGACGGGTCGAGAGACCCAGTACTTC.

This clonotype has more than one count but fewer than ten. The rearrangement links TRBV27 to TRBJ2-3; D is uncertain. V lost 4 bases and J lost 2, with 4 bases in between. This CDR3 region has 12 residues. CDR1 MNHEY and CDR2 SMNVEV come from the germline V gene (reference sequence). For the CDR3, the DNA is TGTGCCAGCAGTTCCCACACAGATACGCAGTATTTT. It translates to CASSSHTDTQYF.

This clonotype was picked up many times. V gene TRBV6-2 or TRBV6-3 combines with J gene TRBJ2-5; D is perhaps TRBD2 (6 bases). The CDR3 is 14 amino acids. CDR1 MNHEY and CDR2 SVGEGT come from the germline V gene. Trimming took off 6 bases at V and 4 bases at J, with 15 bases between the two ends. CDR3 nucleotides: TGTGCCAGCAGCCCAACTAGCACGAGAGAGACCCAGTACTTC. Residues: CASSPTSTRETQYF.

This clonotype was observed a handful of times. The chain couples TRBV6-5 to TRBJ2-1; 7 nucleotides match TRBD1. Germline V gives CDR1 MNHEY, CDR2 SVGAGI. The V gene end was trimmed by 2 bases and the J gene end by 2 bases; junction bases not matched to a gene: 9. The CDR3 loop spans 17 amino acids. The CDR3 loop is CASSYGLRDRTYNEQFF. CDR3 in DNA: TGTGCCAGCAGTTACGGCCTCCGGGACAGAACCTACAATGAGCAGTTCTTC.

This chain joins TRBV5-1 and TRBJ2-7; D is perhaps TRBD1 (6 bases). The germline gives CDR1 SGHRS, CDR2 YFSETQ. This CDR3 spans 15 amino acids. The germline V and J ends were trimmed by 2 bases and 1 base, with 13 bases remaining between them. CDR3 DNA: TGCGCCAGCAGCTTAGCAGGGGTTCCTTCCTACGAGCAGTACTTC. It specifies CASSLAGVPSYEQYF.

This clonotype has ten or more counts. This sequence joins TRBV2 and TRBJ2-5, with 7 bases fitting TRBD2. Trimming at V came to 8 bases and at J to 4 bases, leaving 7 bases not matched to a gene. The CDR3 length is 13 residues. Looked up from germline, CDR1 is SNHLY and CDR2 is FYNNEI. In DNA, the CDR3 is TGTGCCAGCGGATCGATAGCGGGAGAGACCCAGTACTTC. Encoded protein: CASGSIAGETQYF.

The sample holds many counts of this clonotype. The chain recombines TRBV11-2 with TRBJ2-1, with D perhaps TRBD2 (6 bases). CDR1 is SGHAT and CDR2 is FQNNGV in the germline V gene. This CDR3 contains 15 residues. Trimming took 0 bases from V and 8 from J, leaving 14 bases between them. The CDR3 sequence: CASSLDRGSGDEQFF. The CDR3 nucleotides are TGTGCCAGCAGCTTAGATCGGGGGTCTGGCGATGAGCAGTTCTTC.

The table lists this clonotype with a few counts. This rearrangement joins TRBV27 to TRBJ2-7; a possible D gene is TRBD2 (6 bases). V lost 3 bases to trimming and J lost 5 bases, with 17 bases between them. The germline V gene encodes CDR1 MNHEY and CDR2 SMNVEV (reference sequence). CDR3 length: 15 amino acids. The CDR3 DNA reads TGTGCCAGCAGTTTGTCGGTGGAGGGGATCAACGAGCAGTACTTC. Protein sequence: CASSLSVEGINEQYF.

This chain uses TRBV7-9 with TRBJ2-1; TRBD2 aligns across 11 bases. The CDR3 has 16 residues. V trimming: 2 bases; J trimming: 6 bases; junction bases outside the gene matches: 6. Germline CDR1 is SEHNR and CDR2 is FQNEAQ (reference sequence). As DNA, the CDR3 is TGTGCCAGCAGCTTATTAGCGGGGGGGCGTGGCAATGAGCAGTTCTTC. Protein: CASSLLAGGRGNEQFF.

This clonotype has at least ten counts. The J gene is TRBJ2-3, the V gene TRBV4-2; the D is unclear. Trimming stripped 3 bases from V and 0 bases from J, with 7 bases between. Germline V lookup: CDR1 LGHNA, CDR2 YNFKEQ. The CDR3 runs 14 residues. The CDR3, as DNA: TGTGCCAGCAGCCAGACGGGCAGCACAGATACGCAGTATTTT. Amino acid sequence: CASSQTGSTDTQYF.